The 12 T cell receptor beta chains given below trace back to one sample, sequenced in a study of T cell responses to AZD1222 COVID-19 vaccine. Libraries were prepared by immunoSEQ multiplex PCR; TCRdb keeps only in-frame clonotypes and omits some of them. The sample shows around 81,000 clones, around 93% of them seen only once. The material was peripheral blood, obtained 28 days after the second AZD1222 dose. Receptors originate from an adult who received the AZD1222 COVID-19 vaccine.

The CDR3: CASSRGGTQYF. DNA for the CDR3: TGTGCCAGCAGCCGGGGAGGGACCCAGTACTTC. This rearrangement joins TRBV3-1 (or the pseudogene TRBV3-2) to TRBJ2-5; D is possibly TRBD2 (6 bases). V dropped 4 bases and J dropped 7 bases, with 7 bases sitting between them. This CDR3 has 11 residues. CDR1 LGHDT and CDR2 YNNKEL come from the germline V gene (reference sequence).

The chain is built from TRBV5-1 and TRBJ2-5, with TRBD1 matching 10 bases. CDR3 size: 15 residues. V was pared by 4 bases and J by 5 bases, with 8 bases of the junction left unmatched. Germline CDR1 and CDR2: SGHRS and YFSETQ. CDR3 protein: CASSPGQGPWETQYF. Written as DNA, the CDR3 is TGCGCCAGCAGCCCGGGACAGGGGCCCTGGGAGACCCAGTACTTC.

The chain uses TRBV19 and TRBJ1-5; TRBD1 agrees at 8 bases. J was trimmed by 2 bases and V by 4 bases; bases with no gene match: 7. From germline, CDR1 is LNHDA and CDR2 SQIVND (reference sequence). The CDR3 totals 16 residues. CDR3 nucleotide sequence: TGTGCCAGTAGTACCAACACAGGGGGTGGCAATCAGCCCCAGCATTTT. Translation: CASSTNTGGGNQPQHF.

The rearrangement uses TRBV19 and TRBJ1-1; TRBD1 aligns across 8 bases. V dropped 6 bases and J dropped 4; count of bases not matched to a gene: 4. This CDR3 contains 13 residues. Looked up from germline, CDR1 is LNHDA and CDR2 is SQIVND (reference sequence). The CDR3 sequence: CASRTGVLTEAFF. The CDR3 DNA reads TGTGCCAGTAGGACAGGGGTTCTCACTGAAGCTTTCTTT.

The chain has TRBV19 and TRBJ2-3, with 10 bases fitting TRBD1. CDR1 is LNHDA, CDR2 SQIVND, per germline (reference sequence). With 8 bases clipped from V and 0 bases from J, the junction kept 20 bases outside the gene matches. This CDR3 has 20 amino acids. CDR3 loop: CASAKRPRGGTGVSTDTQYF. Written as DNA, the CDR3 is TGTGCCAGTGCAAAAAGGCCGAGGGGCGGGACAGGGGTTAGCACAGATACGCAGTATTTT.

V gene TRBV29-1 combines with J gene TRBJ1-5, with D maybe TRBD1 (5 bases). The CDR3 is 12 amino acids. Germline loops: CDR1 SQVTM, CDR2 ANQGSEA. Deletions cut 4 bases from V and 6 bases from J, with 10 bases between. The CDR3 spells CSVAREGQPQHF. In nucleotides, the CDR3 is TGCAGCGTTGCCAGGGAGGGTCAGCCCCAGCATTTT.

The chain is built from TRBV12-3 or TRBV12-4 and TRBJ1-5; no definite D call. V was cut by 1 base and J by 4 bases, with 5 bases left in between. This CDR3 is built from 13 residues. The CDR3 bases are TGTGCCAGCAGTTTAGACGAGAATCAGCCCCAGCATTTT. Its protein is CASSLDENQPQHF.

The chain couples TRBV3-1 (or the pseudogene TRBV3-2) to TRBJ2-1; tentatively, D is TRBD1 (5 bases). Germline CDR1 and CDR2: LGHDT and YNNKEL (reference sequence). The V gene lost 0 bases and the J gene lost 8 bases, with 14 bases spanning the gap. The CDR3 has 15 residues. This CDR3 reads CASSQDPGTGDEQFF. The CDR3 region has the DNA TGTGCCAGCAGCCAAGATCCAGGTACAGGCGATGAGCAGTTCTTC.

The chain joins TRBV7-9 to TRBJ2-3; TRBD2 aligns across 11 bases. J gave up 6 bases and V 4 bases, and 12 bases lay outside the gene matches. In germline, CDR1 is SEHNR, CDR2 FQNEAQ (reference sequence). The CDR3 runs to 17 residues. The chain's CDR3 is CASSSPYSGRAVDTQYF. CDR3 sequence (DNA): TGTGCCAGCAGCTCACCATATAGCGGGAGGGCCGTCGATACGCAGTATTTT.

V usage is TRBV12-3 or TRBV12-4 and J usage is TRBJ2-2, with no clear D. The CDR3 is 11 residues long. Deletions cut 6 bases from V and 9 bases from J, with 8 bases between. CDR3 in DNA: TGTGCCAGCAGCCTGGCCAGGGAGCTGTTTTTT. Encoded protein: CASSLARELFF.

The chain couples TRBV27 to TRBJ2-1; unclear D gene. This CDR3 contains 15 residues. The germline gives CDR1 MNHEY, CDR2 SMNVEV (reference sequence). Trimming cost V 5 bases and J 0 bases, with 11 bases left between them. CDR3 sequence (DNA): TGTGCCAGCAGTGATAGCTGGAGCTCCTACAATGAGCAGTTCTTC. Its translation is CASSDSWSSYNEQFF.

This clone was picked up a small number of times. The V gene is TRBV7-3, the J gene TRBJ1-3; D perhaps matches TRBD1 (6 bases). V dropped 5 bases and J dropped 2 bases, with 10 bases sitting between them. The length of the CDR3 is 14 residues. Looked up from germline, CDR1 is SGHTA and CDR2 is FQGTGA. This CDR3 is CASSPTGTGNTIYF. CDR3 in DNA: TGTGCCAGCAGCCCCACAGGGACTGGAAACACCATATATTTT.